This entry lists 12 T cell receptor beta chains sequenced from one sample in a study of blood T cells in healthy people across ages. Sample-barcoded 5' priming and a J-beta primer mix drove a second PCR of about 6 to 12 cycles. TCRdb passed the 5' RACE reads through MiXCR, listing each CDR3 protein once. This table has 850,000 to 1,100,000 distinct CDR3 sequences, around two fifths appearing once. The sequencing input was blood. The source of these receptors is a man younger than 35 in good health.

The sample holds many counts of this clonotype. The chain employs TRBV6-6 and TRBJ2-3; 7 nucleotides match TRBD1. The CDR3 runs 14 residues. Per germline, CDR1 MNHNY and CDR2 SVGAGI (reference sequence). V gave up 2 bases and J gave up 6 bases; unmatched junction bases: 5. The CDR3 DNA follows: TGTGCCAGCAGTTACCGACAGGGTGGGGATACGCAGTATTTT. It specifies CASSYRQGGDTQYF.

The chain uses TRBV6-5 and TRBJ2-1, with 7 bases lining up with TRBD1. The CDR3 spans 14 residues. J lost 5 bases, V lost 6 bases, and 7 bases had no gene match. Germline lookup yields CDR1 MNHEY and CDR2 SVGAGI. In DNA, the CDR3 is TGTGCCAGCAGAAGACAGGGAGTCCACAATGAGCAGTTCTTC. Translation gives CASRRQGVHNEQFF.

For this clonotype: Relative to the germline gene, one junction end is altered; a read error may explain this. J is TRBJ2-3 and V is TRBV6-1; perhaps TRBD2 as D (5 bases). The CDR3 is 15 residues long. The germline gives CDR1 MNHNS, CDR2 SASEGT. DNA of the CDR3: TGTGCCAGCAGTGAACTTCCGGCGGCCGGGGATACGCAGTCTTTT. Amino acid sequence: CASSELPAAGDTQSF.

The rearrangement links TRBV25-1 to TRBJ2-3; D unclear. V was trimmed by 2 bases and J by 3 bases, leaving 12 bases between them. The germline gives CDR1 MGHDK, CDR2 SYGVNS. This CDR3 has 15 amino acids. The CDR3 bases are TGTGCCAGCAGTGAAAGTGGGAAAAAAACAGATACGCAGTATTTT. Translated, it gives CASSESGKKTDTQYF.

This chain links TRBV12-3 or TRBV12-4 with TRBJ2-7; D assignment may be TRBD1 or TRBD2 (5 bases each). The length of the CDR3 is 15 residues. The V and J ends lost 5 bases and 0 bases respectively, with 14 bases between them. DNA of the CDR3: TGTGCCAGCAGTCGCCGGGACGGGCTCTCCTACGAGCAGTACTTC. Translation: CASSRRDGLSYEQYF.

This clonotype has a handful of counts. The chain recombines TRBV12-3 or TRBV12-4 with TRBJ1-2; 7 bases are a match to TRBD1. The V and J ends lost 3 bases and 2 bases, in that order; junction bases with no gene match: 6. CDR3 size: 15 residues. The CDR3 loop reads CASSFGLGQNYGYTF. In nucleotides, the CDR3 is TGTGCCAGCAGTTTCGGATTGGGACAGAACTATGGCTACACCTTC.

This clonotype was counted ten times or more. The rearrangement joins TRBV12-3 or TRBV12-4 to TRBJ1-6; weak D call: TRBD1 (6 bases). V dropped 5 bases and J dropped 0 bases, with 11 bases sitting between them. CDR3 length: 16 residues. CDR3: CASSTTGSSYNSPLHF. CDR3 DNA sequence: TGTGCCAGCAGTACCACAGGGAGCTCCTATAATTCACCCCTCCACTTT.

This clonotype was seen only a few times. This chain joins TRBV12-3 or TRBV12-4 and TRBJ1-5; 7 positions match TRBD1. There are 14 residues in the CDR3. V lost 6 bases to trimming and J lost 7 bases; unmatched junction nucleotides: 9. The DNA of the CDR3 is TGTGCCAGCAGCGACGGATCAGGGGGGCAGCCCCAGCATTTT. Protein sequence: CASSDGSGGQPQHF.

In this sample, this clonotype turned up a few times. The CDR3 is CASSSYTGLAGGPEQFF. The CDR3 coding sequence is TGTGCCAGCAGTTCGTATACCGGACTAGCGGGGGGCCCTGAGCAGTTCTTC. The chain combines TRBV6-2 or TRBV6-3 with TRBJ2-1; 14 bases match TRBD2. V shed 4 bases and J 9 bases; nucleotides not matched to a gene: 11. The V gene's germline CDR1 is MNHEY and CDR2 SVGEGT. The CDR3 extends over 17 amino acids.

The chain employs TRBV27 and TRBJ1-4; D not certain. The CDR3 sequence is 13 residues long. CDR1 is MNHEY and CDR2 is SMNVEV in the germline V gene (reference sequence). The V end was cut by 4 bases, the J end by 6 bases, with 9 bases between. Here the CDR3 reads CASSYRRDEKLFF. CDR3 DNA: TGTGCCAGCAGTTACCGCCGGGATGAAAAACTGTTTTTT.

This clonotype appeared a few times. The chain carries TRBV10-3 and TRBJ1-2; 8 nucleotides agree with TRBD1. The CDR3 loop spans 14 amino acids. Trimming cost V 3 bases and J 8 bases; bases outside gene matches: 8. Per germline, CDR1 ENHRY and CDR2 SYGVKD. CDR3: CAISDSGQGSGYTF. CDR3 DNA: TGTGCCATCAGTGACTCCGGACAGGGCTCCGGCTACACCTTC.

CDR3 coding DNA: TGCGCCAGCAGCCAAGAGGGTCTAGCGGTTCAAGAGACCCAGTACTTC. Translating gives CASSQEGLAVQETQYF. V usage is TRBV4-1 and J usage is TRBJ2-5; TRBD2 aligns across 7 bases. Germline loops: CDR1 MGHRA, CDR2 YSYEKL. The junction had 6 bases not matched to a gene; V was cut back by 0 bases and J by 2 bases. This CDR3 is 16 amino acids long.